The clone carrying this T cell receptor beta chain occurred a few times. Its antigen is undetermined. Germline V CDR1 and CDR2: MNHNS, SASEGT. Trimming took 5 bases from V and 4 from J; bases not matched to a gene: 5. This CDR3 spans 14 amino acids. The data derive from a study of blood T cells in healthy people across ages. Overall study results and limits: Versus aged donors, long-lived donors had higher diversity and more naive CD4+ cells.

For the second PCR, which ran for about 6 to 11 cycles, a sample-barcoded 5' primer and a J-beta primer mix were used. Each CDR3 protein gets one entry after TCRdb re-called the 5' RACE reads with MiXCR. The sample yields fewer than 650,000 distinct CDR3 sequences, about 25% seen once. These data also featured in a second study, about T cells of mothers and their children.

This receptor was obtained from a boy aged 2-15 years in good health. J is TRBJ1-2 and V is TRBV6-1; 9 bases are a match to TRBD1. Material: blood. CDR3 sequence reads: CASSPTGGGYGYTF. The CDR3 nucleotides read TGTGCCAGCAGTCCCACAGGGGGCGGCTATGGCTACACCTTC.